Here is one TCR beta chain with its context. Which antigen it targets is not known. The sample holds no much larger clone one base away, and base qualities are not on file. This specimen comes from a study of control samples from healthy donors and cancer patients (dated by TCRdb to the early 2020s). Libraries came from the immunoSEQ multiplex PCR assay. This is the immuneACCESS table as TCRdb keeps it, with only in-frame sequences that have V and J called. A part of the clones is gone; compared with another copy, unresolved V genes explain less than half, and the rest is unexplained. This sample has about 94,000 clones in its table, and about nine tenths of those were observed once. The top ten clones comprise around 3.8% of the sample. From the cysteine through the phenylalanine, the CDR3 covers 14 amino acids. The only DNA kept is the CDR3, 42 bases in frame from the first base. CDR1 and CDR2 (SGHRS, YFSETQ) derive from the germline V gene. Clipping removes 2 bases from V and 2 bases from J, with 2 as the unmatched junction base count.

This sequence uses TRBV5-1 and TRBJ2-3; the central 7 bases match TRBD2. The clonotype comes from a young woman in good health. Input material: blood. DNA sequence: TGCGCCAGCAGCTTAGCGGGGATCACAGATACGCAGTATTTT. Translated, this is CASSLAGITDTQYF.